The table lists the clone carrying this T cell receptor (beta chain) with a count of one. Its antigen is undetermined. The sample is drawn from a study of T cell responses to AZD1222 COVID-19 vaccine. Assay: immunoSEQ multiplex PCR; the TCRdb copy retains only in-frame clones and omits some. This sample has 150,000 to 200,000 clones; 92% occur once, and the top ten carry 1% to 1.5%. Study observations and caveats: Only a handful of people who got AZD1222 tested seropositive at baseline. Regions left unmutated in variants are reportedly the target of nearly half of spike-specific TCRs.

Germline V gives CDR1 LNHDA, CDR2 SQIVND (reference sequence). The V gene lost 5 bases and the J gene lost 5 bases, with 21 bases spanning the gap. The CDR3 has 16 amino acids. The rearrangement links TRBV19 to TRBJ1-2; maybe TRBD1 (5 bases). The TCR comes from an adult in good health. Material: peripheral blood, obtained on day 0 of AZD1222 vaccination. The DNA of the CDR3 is TGTGCCAGTAGTGCCACGGAACACAGGATTCGGTATGGCTACACCTTC. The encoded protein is CASSATEHRIRYGYTF.